This entry features one T cell receptor beta chain sequence. The target of this receptor is not known. No base qualities exist here, and no much larger clone lies one base off it. The immunoSEQ Assay was the method used to sequence TCRbeta CDR3 regions. After extraction, genomic DNA underwent amplification by bias-controlled multiplex PCR, followed by high-throughput sequencing. Per the authors' processing: Collapsing and filtering of sequences were performed to quantify the absolute abundance of each unique TCRbeta CDR3 region. T cell fraction was estimated by normalizing TCRbeta template counts to usable DNA, which was measured by amplifying reference genes present in all nucleated cells. Repertoire TCRs were annotated as SARS-CoV-2-specific by exact matching of V gene, CDR3 amino acid sequence and J gene to a known reactive TCR set. The reference SARS-CoV-2 TCR set was derived from MIRA and filtered for enrichment in COVID-19-positive ImmuneCODE repertoires, a step that removed public or cross-reactive TCRs. Based on the MIRA antigens, annotated TCRs were further analysed at the level of specific ORF or position within ORF. Breadth was defined as annotated unique rearrangements over total unique productive rearrangements; depth was the summed frequency of those rearrangements. Group comparisons of TCR breadth used two-sided Wilcoxon rank-sum tests. Here the immuneACCESS table is served through TCRdb, limited to in-frame sequences with V and J called. Missing clones are a known gap in these copies; in checked studies unresolved V genes cover under half, and the rest lacks a known reason. V and J calls and clone size are those listed in that table; D and trimming were worked out from the DNA. The table for this sample lists around 420,000 clones; approximately 90% of them were counted only once. The top ten clones comprise less than 4.5% of the sample.

The record originates from a study of Ad26.COV2.S vaccination and SARS-CoV-2 variants (dated by TCRdb to the early 2020s). As for the study more broadly: Donors in the vaccine arm were drawn from COV1001, a phase I-IIa trial of Ad26.COV2.S in healthy adults that was multicentre, randomized, double-blind and placebo-controlled. Ad26.COV2.S was administered intramuscularly at a dose of 5x10^10 or 1x10^11 viral particles, either as one shot or as two shots given 56 days apart. Sequencing of the TCRbeta repertoire served to evaluate the specificity and breadth of SARS-CoV-2-reactive T cell receptors following Ad26.COV2.S vaccination. The TCR-sequenced set comprised around 30 samples: approximately 19 Ad26.COV2.S vaccine recipients, 5 placebo recipients and 8 SARS-CoV-2 convalescent individuals. Trial participants were randomized into five groups of five: low-dose or high-dose Ad26.COV2.S given once or twice, or placebo on both occasions. Investigators did not know the trial group allocation while performing experiments and assessing outcomes. Findings and caveats that apply to the study as a whole: Compared with placebo recipients, Ad26.COV2.S recipients showed higher spike-specific TCR breadth (P = 0.0014). The study lacked the statistical power to compare responses across vaccine doses or regimens. Vaccine and placebo recipients had similar non-spike TCR breadth, a finding consistent with the vaccine containing only spike. It was noted by the authors that total T cell responses may have been underestimated by the TCR breadth and depth analyses. Substantial breadth of spike-specific CD8+ and CD4+ T cell responses was reported after vaccination.

This specimen's treatment or condition label, interpreted: 19 received Ad26.COV2.S at low or high dose, single or two shots; 5 received placebo; per-sample allocation not given. For vaccine and placebo recipients, the sequenced repertoires came from samples collected on day 63 after the first injection. Cohort 1b enrolled 20 to 30 adults aged 18-55 years at a single site in Boston, USA, between 29 July and 7 August 2020. Ad26.COV2.S was a replication-incompetent adenovirus type 26 vector expressing a prefusion-stabilized SARS-CoV-2 spike protein from the original Wuhan strain. Via the germline V gene, CDR1 is SGHVS and CDR2 FQNEAQ. V and J are truncated by 5 bases and 7 bases respectively, leaving an intervening sequence of 15 bases. Inclusive of the bounding cysteine and phenylalanine, the CDR3 is 13 residues long. Only the CDR3 region is kept as DNA, spanning 39 bases read in frame from base 1.

This sequence originates from a person aged 18-60 years who received the Ad26.COV2.S COVID-19 vaccine or a placebo. The chain couples TRBV7-8 to TRBJ2-7; 6 matching bases give a weak D call of TRBD1. This specimen was peripheral blood, taken in a trial of Ad26.COV2.S vaccine versus placebo. The DNA sequence is given as TGTGCCAGCAGCCCACAGGGCCCTAGGGAGCAGTACTTC. It translates as CASSPQGPREQYF.